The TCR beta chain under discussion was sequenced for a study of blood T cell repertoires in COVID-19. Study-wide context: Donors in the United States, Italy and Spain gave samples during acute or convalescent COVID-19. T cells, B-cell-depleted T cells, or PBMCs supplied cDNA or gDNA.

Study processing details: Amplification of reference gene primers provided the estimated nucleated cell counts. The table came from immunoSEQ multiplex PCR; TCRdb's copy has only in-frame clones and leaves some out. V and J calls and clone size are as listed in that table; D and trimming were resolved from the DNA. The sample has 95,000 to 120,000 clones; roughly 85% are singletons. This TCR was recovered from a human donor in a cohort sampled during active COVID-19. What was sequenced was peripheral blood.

In DNA, the CDR3 is TGTGCCAGCAGTTTGGGAGTCGGCTATGGCTACACCTTC. This encodes CASSLGVGYGYTF. The chain employs TRBV12-3 or TRBV12-4 and TRBJ1-2; D remains unclear. The CDR3 runs to 13 residues. Trimming stripped 3 bases from V and 4 bases from J, with 9 bases between.